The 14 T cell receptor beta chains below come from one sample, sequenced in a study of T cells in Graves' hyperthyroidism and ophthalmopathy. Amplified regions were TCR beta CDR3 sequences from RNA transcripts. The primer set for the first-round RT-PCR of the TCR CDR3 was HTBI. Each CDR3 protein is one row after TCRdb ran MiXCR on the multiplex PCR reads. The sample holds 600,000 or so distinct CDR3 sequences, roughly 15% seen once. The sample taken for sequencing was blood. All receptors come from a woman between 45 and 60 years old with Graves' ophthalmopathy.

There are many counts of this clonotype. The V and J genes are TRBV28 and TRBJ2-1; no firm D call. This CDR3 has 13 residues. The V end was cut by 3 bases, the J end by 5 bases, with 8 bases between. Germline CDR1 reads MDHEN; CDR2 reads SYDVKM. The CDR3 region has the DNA TGTGCCAGCAGTTTCTCTGGAGACAATGAGCAGTTCTTC. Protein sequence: CASSFSGDNEQFF.

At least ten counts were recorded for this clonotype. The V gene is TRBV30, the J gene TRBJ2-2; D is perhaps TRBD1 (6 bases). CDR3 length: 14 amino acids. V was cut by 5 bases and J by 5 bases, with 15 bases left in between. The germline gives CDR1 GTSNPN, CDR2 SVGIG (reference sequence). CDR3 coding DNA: TGTGCCTGGTCCGGGACACACGAGACCGGGGAGCTGTTTTTT. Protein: CAWSGTHETGELFF.

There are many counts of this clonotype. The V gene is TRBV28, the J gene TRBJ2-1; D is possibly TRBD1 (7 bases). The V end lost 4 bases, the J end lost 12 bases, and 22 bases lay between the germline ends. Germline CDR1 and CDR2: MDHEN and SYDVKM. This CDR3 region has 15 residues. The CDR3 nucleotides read TGTGCCAGCAGTTCTGGGGGGCAGGGGGTGGGTGGGCAGTTCTTC. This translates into CASSSGGQGVGGQFF. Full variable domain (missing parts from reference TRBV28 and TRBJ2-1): DVKVTQSSRYLVKRTGEKVFLECVQDMDHENMFWYRQDPGLGLRLIYFSYDVKMKEKGDIPEGYSVSREKKERFSLILESASTNQTSMYLCASSSGGQGVGGQFFGPGTRLTVL.

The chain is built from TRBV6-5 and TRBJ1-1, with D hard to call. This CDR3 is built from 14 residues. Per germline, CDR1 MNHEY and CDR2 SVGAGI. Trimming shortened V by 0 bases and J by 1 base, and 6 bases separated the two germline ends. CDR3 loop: CASSYSRQNTEAFF. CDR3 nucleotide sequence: TGTGCCAGCAGTTACTCGCGACAGAACACTGAAGCTTTCTTT.

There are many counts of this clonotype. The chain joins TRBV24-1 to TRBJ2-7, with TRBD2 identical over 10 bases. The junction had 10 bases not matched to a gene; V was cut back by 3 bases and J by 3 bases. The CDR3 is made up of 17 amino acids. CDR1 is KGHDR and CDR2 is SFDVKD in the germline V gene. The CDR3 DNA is TGTGCCACCAGTGATCGTCTTGGGGCTAGCGGGAGCTACGAGCAGTACTTC. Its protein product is CATSDRLGASGSYEQYF.

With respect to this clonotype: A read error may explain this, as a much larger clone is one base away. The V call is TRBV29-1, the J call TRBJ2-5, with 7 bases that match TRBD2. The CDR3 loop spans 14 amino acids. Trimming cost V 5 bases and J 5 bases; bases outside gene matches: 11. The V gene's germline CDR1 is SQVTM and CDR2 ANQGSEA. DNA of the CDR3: TGCAGCGTTCTCGCCGGGACTACGCCCGAGACCCAGTACTTC. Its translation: CSVLAGTTPETQYF.

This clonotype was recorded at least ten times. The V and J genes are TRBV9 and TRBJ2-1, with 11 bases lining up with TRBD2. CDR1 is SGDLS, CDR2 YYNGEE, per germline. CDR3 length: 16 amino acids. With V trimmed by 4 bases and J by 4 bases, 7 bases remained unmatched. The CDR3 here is CASSFGTSGGYNEQFF. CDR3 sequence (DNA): TGTGCCAGCAGCTTTGGGACTAGCGGAGGATACAATGAGCAGTTCTTC.

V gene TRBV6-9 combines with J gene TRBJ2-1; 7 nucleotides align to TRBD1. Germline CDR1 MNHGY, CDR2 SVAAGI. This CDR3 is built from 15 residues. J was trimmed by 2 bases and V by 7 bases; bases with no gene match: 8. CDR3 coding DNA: TGTGCCAGCAACCCCGACAGGGCCACCTACAATGAGCAGTTCTTC. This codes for CASNPDRATYNEQFF.

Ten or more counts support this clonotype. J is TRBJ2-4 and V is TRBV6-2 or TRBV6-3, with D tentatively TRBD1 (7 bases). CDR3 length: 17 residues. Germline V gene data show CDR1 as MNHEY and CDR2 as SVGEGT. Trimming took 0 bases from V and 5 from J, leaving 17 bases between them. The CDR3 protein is CASSYSRRGQIENIQYF. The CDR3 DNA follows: TGTGCCAGCAGTTACTCCAGGAGGGGACAGATCGAAAACATTCAGTACTTC.

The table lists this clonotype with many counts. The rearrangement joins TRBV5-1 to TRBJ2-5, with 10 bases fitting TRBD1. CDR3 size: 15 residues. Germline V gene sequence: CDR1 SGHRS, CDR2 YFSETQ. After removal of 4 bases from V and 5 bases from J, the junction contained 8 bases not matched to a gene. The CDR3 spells CASSPLTGGLETQYF. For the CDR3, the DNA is TGCGCCAGCAGCCCGTTGACAGGGGGCCTCGAGACCCAGTACTTC.

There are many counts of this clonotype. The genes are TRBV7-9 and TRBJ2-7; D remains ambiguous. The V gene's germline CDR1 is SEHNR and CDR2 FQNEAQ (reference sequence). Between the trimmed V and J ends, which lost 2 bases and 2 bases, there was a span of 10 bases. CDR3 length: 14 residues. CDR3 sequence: CASSLNPVTYEQYF. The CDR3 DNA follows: TGTGCCAGCAGCTTAAACCCCGTCACCTACGAGCAGTACTTC.

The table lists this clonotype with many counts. The CDR3 is CASSYDTGGPYEQYF. CDR3 in DNA: TGTGCCAGCAGTTACGATACGGGAGGGCCTTACGAGCAGTACTTC. J is TRBJ2-7 and V is TRBV6-2 or TRBV6-3, with 8 bases that match TRBD2. V lost 2 bases and J lost 4; bases outside the gene matches: 7. Germline lookup yields CDR1 MNHEY and CDR2 SVGEGT. CDR3 length: 15 residues.

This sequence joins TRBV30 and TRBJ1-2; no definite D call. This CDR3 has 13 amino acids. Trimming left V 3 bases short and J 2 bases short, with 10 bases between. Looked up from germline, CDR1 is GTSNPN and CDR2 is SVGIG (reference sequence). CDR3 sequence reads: CAWRKDENYGYTF. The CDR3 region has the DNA TGTGCCTGGAGAAAGGACGAAAACTATGGCTACACCTTC.

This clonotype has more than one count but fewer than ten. The CDR3 coding sequence is TGTGCCAGCAAGACCCATATCGAAGCTTTCTTT. Translation: CASKTHIEAFF. V gene TRBV28 combines with J gene TRBJ1-1, with no clear D. V was shortened by 7 bases and J by 8 bases, with 11 bases between the two germline ends. The CDR3 length is 11 residues. Germline V CDR1 and CDR2: MDHEN, SYDVKM.